Sequencing of this TCR beta chain was carried out in a study of technical replicates of blood from four donors. Produced via immunoSEQ multiplex PCR; TCRdb's table is partial and in-frame only. The sample records approximately 50,000 clones, about 82% being singletons. This CDR3 spans 15 amino acids. The junction had 10 bases not matched to a gene; V was cut back by 5 bases and J by 5 bases. Germline CDR1 and CDR2: SGHVS and FQNEAQ. This TCR derives from a human donor in good health. Some clones in this sample may be carry-over from other donors' samples. Input material: PBMCs. The rearrangement uses TRBV7-8 and TRBJ2-5; 8 nucleotides match TRBD2. The CDR3 loop reads CASSPWAGGKETQYF. CDR3 coding DNA: TGTGCCAGCAGCCCCTGGGCGGGGGGCAAGGAGACCCAGTACTTC.